This T cell receptor (beta chain) was obtained from a study of blood T cells in healthy people across ages (dated by TCRdb to about 2015). Study-level background: In model experiments, template switching captured roughly one uniquely barcoded TCR beta cDNA molecule for every two T cells. To track age-related changes in TCR beta repertoire diversity, the study relied on deep sequencing normalized with unique cDNA molecular identifiers. Donors were grouped into four age groups: young (average 16 years), middle-aged (about 38), aged (roughly 67) and long-lived (about 89). To avoid experimental bias, donors of different ages were spread randomly across the sequencing lanes. For two donors (one aged 18 to 30 and one aged 80 or older), the study analyzed two additional independent replicas of 1 million unique cDNA reads from the same blood draw.

This clonotype was picked up one time. This clone's antigen is unknown. Nothing much larger sits one base from this clone, and base qualities are not available. A single read makes a weak case. Findings and caveats that apply to the study as a whole: Estimates of total diversity from one million sequenced T cells were regarded as lower bounds and underestimates. The CMV infection status of donors was not known, potentially confounding age-related changes in expanded clonotypes. Compared with the aged group, more naive CD4+ T cells, fewer expanded clones and increased TCR diversity were shown by the long-lived group, suggesting age selection. Observed TCR beta diversity per million T cells fell roughly linearly with age, and a significant reduction was already apparent by age approximately 40. Conclusive comparison of naive and antigen-experienced compartments was prevented by the profiling of bulk unsorted PBMCs. There was a strong correlation between observed TCR beta diversity and the percentage of naive T cells measured by flow cytometry.

The library was generated by 5' RACE. Sequencer: Illumina HiSeq 2500. A second PCR of roughly 7 to 11 cycles was performed with a sample-barcoded 5' primer and a J-beta primer mix. A unique molecular identifier was introduced onto each TCR beta cDNA molecule by a template-switch 5' adaptor carrying 12 random nucleotides. Each sample yielded at least 2.5 million CDR3-containing paired-end reads. The Mint cDNA synthesis kit, primed by a TRBC-specific oligonucleotide, was used to synthesize first-strand cDNA from all RNA. After uracil-DNA glycosylase treatment, a first 18-cycle PCR used universal primers M1SS and BC2_uni_R on all cDNA. From the authors' description of their analysis: Each sample was normalized by randomly selecting 1 million high-quality reads, each carrying a distinct molecular identifier. Instead of being binned into consensus sequences, reads with shared molecular identifiers were discarded. CDR3 identification, clonotype clustering and error correction used MiTCR with a Q25 quality threshold and the strictest error-elimination algorithm. A nonparametric unseen species model with Euler transformation was used to estimate lower-bound total TCR beta diversity. Through fastp at Q25 and MiXCR, TCRdb rebuilt clones from the public reads, retaining in-frame beta chains. Rows merge per CDR3 protein into single entries with the most common DNA and genes. The authors' filters were not applied to this entry. This sample comprises some 710,000 distinct CDR3 sequences, around 45% of them detected only once. 18% of the sample comes from the top ten.

Systemically healthy Caucasian individuals from Russia, approximately 39 in total and aged roughly 6 to 100 years, were included as donors. Ten milliliters of peripheral blood were collected from each donor into EDTA-treated Vacutainer tubes. Ficoll-Paque density-gradient centrifugation was used to isolate PBMCs, with at least 6 million obtained per sample. Trizol reagent was used to extract total RNA from the PBMCs, yielding at least 5.5 micrograms per sample. For every donor, flow cytometry on a PBMC aliquot measured the percentage of naive CD45RAhigh/CD27high T cells. Sample: blood. This TCR was sampled from a man older than 75 in good health.

This receptor carries the CDR3 CASREGTGYEKLFF. The DNA is as follows: TGTGCCAGTAGAGAAGGGACAGGGTATGAAAAACTGTTTTTT. The V and J segments used are TRBV28 and TRBJ1-4; TRBD1 matches 9 bases in the middle. Per the germline V gene, MDHEN is the CDR1 and SYDVKM is the CDR2. The CDR3 sequence holds 14 residues, the cysteine and phenylalanine included. Solely the CDR3 DNA is kept, with 42 bases framed from the first base. Trimming removed 9 bases from V and 6 bases from J; the gene matches leave 8 bases unexplained. The reference TRBV28 and TRBJ1-4 proteins fill in what lies around the CDR3, so the full variable domain reads DVKVTQSSRYLVKRTGEKVFLECVQDMDHENMFWYRQDPGLGLRLIYFSYDVKMKEKGDIPEGYSVSREKKERFSLILESASTNQTSMYLCASREGTGYEKLFFGSGTQLSVL.